Shown below are 3 T cell receptor beta chains from a single sample sequenced in a study of blood T cell repertoires in COVID-19. Clones were sequenced by immunoSEQ multiplex PCR, and TCRdb holds only the in-frame ones, with some missing. Of some 130,000 clones listed, roughly 90% are singletons. Sequenced: peripheral blood. The receptor set was obtained from an older man with active COVID-19.

This chain uses TRBV7-9 with TRBJ2-1; 8 bases fit TRBD1. CDR1 and CDR2 from the germline V gene are SEHNR and FQNEAQ (reference sequence). CDR3 length equals 15 residues. Losses at the gene ends were 1 base for V and 3 bases for J; bases not matched to a gene: 2. The CDR3 protein is CASSLGTGSYNEQFF. CDR3 bases: TGTGCCAGCAGCTTAGGGACAGGGAGCTACAATGAGCAGTTCTTC.

The chain has TRBV5-4 and TRBJ2-1; 11 bases are shared with TRBD2. The CDR3 has 15 amino acids. CDR1 is SGHNT, CDR2 YYREEE, per germline (reference sequence). The junction had 3 bases not matched to a gene; V was cut back by 2 bases and J by 5 bases. CDR3 residues: CASSLLAGADNEQFF. DNA for the CDR3: TGTGCCAGCAGCTTACTAGCGGGAGCAGACAATGAGCAGTTCTTC.

In regard to this clone: The same CDR3 can be traced to other DNA sequences in this sample. The rearrangement joins TRBV30 to TRBJ2-2; TRBD1 is a possible D gene (6 bases). CDR3 size: 14 residues. Per the germline V gene, CDR1 is GTSNPN and CDR2 is SVGIG (reference sequence). Deletions cut 5 bases from V and 2 bases from J, with 12 bases between. The chain's CDR3 is CAWVQGSNTGELFF. CDR3 sequence (DNA): TGTGCCTGGGTCCAGGGGAGTAACACCGGGGAGCTGTTTTTT.